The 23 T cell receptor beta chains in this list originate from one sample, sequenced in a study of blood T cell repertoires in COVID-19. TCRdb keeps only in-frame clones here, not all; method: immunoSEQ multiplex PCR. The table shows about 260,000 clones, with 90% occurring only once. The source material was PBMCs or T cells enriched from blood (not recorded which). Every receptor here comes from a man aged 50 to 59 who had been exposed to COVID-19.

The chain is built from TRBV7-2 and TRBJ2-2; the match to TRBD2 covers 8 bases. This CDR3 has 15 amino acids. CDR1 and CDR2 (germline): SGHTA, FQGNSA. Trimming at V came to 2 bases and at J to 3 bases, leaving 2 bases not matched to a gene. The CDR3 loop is CASSLRGGDTGELFF. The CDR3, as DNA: TGTGCCAGCAGCTTACGGGGGGGCGACACCGGGGAGCTGTTTTTT.

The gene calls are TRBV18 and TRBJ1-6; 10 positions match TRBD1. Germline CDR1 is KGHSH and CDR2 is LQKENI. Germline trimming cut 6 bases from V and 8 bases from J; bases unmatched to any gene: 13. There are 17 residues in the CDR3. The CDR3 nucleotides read TGTGCCAGCTCCCGCAGAGTTGCCGGGACAGGGGATTCACCCCTCCACTTT. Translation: CASSRRVAGTGDSPLHF.

The CDR3 loop is CASSLGGQGLEQYV. The CDR3 nucleotides are TGCGCCAGCAGCTTGGGGGGTCAGGGGCTCGAGCAGTACGTC. The chain is built from TRBV5-1 and TRBJ2-7, with D possibly TRBD1 on 6 matching bases. Trimming cost V 0 bases and J 6 bases, with 13 bases left between them. In germline, CDR1 is SGHRS, CDR2 YFSETQ. The CDR3 has 14 residues.

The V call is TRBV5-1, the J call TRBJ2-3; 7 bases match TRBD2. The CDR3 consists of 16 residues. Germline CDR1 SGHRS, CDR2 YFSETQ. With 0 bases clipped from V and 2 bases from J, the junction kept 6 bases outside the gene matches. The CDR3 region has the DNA TGCGCCAGCAGCTTGGATGAGACTAGCCCCACAGATACGCAGTATTTT. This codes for CASSLDETSPTDTQYF. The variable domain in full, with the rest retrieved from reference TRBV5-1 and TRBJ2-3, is KAGVTQTPRYLIKTRGQQVTLSCSPISGHRSVSWYQQTPGQGLQFLFEYFSETQRNKGNFPGRFSGRQFSNSRSEMNVSTLELGDSALYLCASSLDETSPTDTQYFGPGTRLTVL.

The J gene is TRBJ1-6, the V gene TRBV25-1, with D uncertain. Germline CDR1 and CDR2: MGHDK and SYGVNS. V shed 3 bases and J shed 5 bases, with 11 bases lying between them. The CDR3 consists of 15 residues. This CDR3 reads CASSDPVRHNSPLHF. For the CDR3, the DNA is TGTGCCAGCAGTGATCCGGTGAGGCATAATTCACCCCTCCACTTT.

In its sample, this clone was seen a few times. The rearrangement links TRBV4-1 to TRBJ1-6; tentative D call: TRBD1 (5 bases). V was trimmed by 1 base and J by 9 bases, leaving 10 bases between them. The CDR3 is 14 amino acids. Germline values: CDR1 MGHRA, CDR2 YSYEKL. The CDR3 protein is CASSQGTRFSPLHF. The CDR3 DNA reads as TGCGCCAGCAGCCAAGGGACACGATTTTCACCCCTCCACTTT.

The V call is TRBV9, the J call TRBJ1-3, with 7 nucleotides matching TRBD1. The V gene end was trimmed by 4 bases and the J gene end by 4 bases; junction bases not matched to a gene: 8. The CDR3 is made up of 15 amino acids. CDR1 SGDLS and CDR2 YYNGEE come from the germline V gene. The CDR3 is CASSNNPGGGNTIYF. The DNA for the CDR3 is TGTGCCAGCAGCAACAACCCAGGGGGAGGAAACACCATATATTTT. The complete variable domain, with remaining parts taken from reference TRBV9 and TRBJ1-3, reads DSGVTQTPKHLITATGQRVTLRCSPRSGDLSVYWYQQSLDQGLQFLIQYYNGEERAKGNILERFSAQQFPDLHSELNLSSLELGDSALYFCASSNNPGGGNTIYFGEGSWLTVV.

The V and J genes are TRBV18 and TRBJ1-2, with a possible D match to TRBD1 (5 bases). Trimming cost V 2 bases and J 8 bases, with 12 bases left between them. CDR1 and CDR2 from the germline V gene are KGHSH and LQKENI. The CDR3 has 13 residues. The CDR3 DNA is TGTGCCAGCTCACCAGGGGGGTCTTACGGCTACACCTTC. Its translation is CASSPGGSYGYTF.

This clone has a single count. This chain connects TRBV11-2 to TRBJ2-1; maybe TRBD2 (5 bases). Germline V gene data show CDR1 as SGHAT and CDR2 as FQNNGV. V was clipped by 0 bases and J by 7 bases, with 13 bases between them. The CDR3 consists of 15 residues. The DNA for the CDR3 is TGTGCCAGCAGCTTAGAGTCCGGGGAGTGGAATGAGCAGTTCTTC. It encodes CASSLESGEWNEQFF.

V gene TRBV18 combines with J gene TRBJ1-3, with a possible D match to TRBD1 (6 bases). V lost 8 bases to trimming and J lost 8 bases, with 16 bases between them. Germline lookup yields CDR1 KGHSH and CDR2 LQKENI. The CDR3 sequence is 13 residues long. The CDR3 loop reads CASLQGLGDTIYF. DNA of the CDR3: TGTGCCAGCCTACAGGGCCTAGGAGACACCATATATTTT.

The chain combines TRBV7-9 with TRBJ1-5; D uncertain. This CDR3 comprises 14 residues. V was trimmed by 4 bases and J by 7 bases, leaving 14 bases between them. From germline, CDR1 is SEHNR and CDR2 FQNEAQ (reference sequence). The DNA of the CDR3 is TGTGCCAGCAGCTCCGAGACGGGTTACCAGCCCCAGCATTTT. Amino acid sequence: CASSSETGYQPQHF.

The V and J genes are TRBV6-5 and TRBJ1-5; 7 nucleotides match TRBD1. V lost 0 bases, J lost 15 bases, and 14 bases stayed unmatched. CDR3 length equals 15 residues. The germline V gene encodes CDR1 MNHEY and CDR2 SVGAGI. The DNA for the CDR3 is TGTGCCAGCAGTTACTCTCACCTTGACAGGGTCGTAAGGCATTTT. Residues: CASSYSHLDRVVRHF.

Written as DNA, the CDR3 is TGTGCCAGTAGTGATAGGGGGCACCCTCGCGAAGCTTTCTTT. It codes for CASSDRGHPREAFF. The V gene is TRBV19, the J gene TRBJ1-1; 7 bases are shared with TRBD1. This CDR3 is 14 amino acids long. After removal of 5 bases from V and 8 bases from J, the junction contained 11 bases not matched to a gene. CDR1 is LNHDA, CDR2 SQIVND, per germline (reference sequence).

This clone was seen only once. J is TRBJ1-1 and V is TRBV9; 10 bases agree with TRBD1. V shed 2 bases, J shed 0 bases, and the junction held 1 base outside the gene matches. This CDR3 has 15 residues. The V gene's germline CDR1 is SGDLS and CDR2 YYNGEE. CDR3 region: CASSVGQGVNTEAFF. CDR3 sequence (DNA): TGTGCCAGCAGCGTTGGACAGGGGGTGAACACTGAAGCTTTCTTT. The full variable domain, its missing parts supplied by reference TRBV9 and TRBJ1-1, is DSGVTQTPKHLITATGQRVTLRCSPRSGDLSVYWYQQSLDQGLQFLIQYYNGEERAKGNILERFSAQQFPDLHSELNLSSLELGDSALYFCASSVGQGVNTEAFFGQGTRLTVV.

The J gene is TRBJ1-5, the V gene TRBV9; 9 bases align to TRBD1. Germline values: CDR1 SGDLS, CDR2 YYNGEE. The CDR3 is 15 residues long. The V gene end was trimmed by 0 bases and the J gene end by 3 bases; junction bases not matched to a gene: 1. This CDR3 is CASSVGQGDNQPQHF. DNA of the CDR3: TGTGCCAGCAGCGTAGGACAGGGGGACAATCAGCCCCAGCATTTT.

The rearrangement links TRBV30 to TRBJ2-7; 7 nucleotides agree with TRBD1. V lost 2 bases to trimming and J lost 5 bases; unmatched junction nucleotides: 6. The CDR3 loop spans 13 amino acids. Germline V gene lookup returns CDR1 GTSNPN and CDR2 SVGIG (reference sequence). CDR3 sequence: CAWSLWDSHEQYF. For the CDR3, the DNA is TGTGCCTGGAGTCTCTGGGACAGCCACGAGCAGTACTTC.

The CDR3 DNA is TGTGCCAGCAGTTCCCGGGACAGGGATGATCAGCCCCAGCATTTT. This sequence encodes CASSSRDRDDQPQHF. The rearrangement uses TRBV28 and TRBJ1-5, with 9 nucleotides matching TRBD1. V shed 4 bases, J shed 5 bases, and the junction held 6 bases outside the gene matches. Germline values: CDR1 MDHEN, CDR2 SYDVKM. The CDR3 runs 15 residues.

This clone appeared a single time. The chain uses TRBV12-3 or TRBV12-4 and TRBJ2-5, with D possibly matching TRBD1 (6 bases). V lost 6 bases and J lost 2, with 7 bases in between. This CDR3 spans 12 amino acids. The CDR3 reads CASRQGQETQYF. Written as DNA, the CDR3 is TGTGCCAGCAGACAGGGACAAGAGACCCAGTACTTC.

This CDR3 reads CASSLTSGRINEQFF. The CDR3 DNA sequence: TGTGCCAGCAGCTTGACTAGCGGGAGAATCAATGAGCAGTTCTTC. The chain combines TRBV7-3 with TRBJ2-1; 12 bases are shared with TRBD2. There are 15 residues in the CDR3. Germline trimming cut 3 bases from V and 6 bases from J; bases unmatched to any gene: 3. In germline, CDR1 is SGHTA, CDR2 FQGTGA. Full variable domain (remainder filled in from reference TRBV7-3 and TRBJ2-1): GAGVSQTPSNKVTEKGKYVELRCDPISGHTALYWYRQSLGQGPEFLIYFQGTGAADDSGLPNDRFFAVRPEGSVSTLKIQRTERGDSAVYLCASSLTSGRINEQFFGPGTRLTVL.

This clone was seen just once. CDR3 in amino acids: CASSLQGTYNSPLHF. The CDR3 DNA is TGTGCCAGCAGCTTACAGGGTACTTATAATTCACCCCTCCACTTT. V usage is TRBV9 and J usage is TRBJ1-6, with TRBD1 as a possible D gene (6 bases). The CDR3 contains 15 residues. CDR1 is SGDLS and CDR2 is YYNGEE in the germline V gene. The V and J ends lost 4 bases and 4 bases respectively, with 12 bases between them.

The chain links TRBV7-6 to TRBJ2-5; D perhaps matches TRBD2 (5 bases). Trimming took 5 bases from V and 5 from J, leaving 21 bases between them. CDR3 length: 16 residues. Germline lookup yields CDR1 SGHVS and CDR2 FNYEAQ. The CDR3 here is CASSGAGLTSGETQYF. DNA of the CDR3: TGTGCCAGCAGCGGAGCCGGACTTACTTCTGGGGAGACCCAGTACTTC.

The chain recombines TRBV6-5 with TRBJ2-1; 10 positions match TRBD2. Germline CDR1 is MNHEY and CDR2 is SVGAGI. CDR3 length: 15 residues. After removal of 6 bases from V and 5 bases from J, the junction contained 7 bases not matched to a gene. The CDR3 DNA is TGTGCCAGCAGGCCTAGCGGGGGCATCCACAATGAGCAGTTCTTC. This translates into CASRPSGGIHNEQFF.

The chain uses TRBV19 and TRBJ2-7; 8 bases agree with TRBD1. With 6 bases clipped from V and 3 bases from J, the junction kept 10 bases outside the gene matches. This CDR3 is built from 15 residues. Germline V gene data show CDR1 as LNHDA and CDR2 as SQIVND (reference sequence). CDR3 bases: TGTGCCAGTAGCAAGCAGGGGGCGGTAGACTACGAGCAGTACTTC. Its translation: CASSKQGAVDYEQYF.